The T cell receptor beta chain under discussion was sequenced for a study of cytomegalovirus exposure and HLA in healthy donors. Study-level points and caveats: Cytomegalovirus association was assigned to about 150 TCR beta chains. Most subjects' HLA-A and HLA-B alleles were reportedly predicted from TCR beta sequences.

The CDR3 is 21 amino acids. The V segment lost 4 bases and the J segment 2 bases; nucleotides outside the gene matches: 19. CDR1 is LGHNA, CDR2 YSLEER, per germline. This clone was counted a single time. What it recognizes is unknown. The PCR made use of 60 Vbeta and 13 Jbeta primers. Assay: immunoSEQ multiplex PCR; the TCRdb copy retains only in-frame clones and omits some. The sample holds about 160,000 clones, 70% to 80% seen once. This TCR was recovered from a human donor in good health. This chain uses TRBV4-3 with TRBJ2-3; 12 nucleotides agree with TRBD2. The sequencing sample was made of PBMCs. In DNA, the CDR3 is TGCGCCAGCAGCCTCGACCTTGGGCTAGCGGGAGGGGTTCGCCACACAGATACGCAGTATTTT. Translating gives CASSLDLGLAGGVRHTDTQYF.